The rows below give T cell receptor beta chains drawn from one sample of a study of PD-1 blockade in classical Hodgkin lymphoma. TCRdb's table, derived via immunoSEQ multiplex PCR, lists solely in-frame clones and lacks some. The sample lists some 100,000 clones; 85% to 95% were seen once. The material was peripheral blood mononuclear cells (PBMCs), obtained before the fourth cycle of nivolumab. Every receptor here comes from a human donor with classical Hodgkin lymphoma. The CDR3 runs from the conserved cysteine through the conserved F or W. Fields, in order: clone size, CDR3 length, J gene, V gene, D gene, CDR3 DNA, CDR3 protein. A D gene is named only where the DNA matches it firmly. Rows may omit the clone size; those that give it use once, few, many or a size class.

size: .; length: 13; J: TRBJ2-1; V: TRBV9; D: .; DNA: TGTGCCAGCAGCGTTGCGGGGCAGGGTATTCGGTTCTTC; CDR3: CASSVAGQGIRFF
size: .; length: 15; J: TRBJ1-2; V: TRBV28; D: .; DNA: TGTGCCAGCAGTGTCCCAACAGGGAGGGACTATGGCTACACCTTC; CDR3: CASSVPTGRDYGYTF
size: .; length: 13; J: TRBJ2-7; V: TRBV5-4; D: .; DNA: TGTGCCAGCAGCCTGGAGGGCCGGTACGAGCAGTACTTC; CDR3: CASSLEGRYEQYF
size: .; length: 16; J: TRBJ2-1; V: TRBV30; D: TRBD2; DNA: TGTGCCTGGAGCCCGCCGGGACTAGCTTTCTCCAATGAGCAGTTCTTC; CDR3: CAWSPPGLAFSNEQFF
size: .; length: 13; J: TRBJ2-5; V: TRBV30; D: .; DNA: TGTGCCTGGATGGGGTCATTCCAAGAGACCCAGTACTTC; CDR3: CAWMGSFQETQYF
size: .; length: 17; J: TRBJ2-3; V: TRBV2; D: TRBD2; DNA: TGTGCCAGCAGGGACCGGCTAGCGGGAGATGTCGCAGATACGCAGTATTTT; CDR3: CASRDRLAGDVADTQYF
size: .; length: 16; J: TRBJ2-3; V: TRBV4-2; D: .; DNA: TGTGCCAGCAGCCAAGATAATGCCCAATTCACAGATACGCAGTATTTT; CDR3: CASSQDNAQFTDTQYF
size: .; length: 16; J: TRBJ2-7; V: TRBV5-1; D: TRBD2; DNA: TGCGCCAGCAGCTTGGATGCGGGACTAGCGGGATCCGAGCAGTACTTC; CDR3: CASSLDAGLAGSEQYF
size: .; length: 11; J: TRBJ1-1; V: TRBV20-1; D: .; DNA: TGCAGCCTTGAGATGAACACTGAAGCTTTCTTT; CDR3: CSLEMNTEAFF
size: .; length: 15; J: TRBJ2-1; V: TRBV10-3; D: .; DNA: TGTGCCACCAGGCCAGGGGGGACGATCTACAATGAGCAGTTCTTC; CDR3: CATRPGGTIYNEQFF
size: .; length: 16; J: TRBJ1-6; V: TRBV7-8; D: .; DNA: TGTGCCAGCAGCTTGGCAGGGGACTCGAGGTATTCACCCCTCCACTTT; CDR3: CASSLAGDSRYSPLHF
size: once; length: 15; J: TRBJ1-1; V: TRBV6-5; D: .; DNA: TGTGCCAGCAGTTACTTTGCAGGCCCGAACACTGAAGCTTTCTTT; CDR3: CASSYFAGPNTEAFF
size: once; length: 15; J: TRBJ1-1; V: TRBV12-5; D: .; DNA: TGTGCTAGTGGTCCCCCCTCGACAGGTCCCTCTGAGGCTTTCTTT; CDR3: CASGPPSTGPSEAFF
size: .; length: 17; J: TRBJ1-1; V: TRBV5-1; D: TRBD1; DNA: TGCGCCAGCAGCTTGGGTTTTCCGTCTGGGGGGGACAGAGAAGCTTTCTTT; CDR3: CASSLGFPSGGDREAFF
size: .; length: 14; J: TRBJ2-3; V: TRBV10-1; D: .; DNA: TGCGCCAGTGCCCCGCGAGGGAGTACAGATACGCAGTATTTT; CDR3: CASAPRGSTDTQYF
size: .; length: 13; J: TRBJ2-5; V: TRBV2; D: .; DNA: TGTGCCAGCTTAGAGATAGTACAAGAGACCCAGTACTTC; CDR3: CASLEIVQETQYF
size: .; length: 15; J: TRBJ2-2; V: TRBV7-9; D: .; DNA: TGTGCCAGCAGCCCCTGGCCCGCGGGCACCGGGGAGCTGTTTTTT; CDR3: CASSPWPAGTGELFF
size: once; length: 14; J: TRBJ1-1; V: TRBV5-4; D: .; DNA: TGTGCCAGCAGCTCCTACAGGCGCCGCACTGAAGCTTTCTTT; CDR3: CASSSYRRRTEAFF
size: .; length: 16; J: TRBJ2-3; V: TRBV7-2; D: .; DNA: TGTGCCAGCAGTCGATCAACTACAGGGACCACAGATACGCAGTATTTT; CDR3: CASSRSTTGTTDTQYF
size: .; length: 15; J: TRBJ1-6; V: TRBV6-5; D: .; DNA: TGTGCCAGCAGTGTCCAGGACTCCTATAATTCACCCCTCCACTTT; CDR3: CASSVQDSYNSPLHF
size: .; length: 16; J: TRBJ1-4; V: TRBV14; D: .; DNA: TGTGCCAGCAGAAACAAGGAGTCTCGAAGGGATGAAAAACTGTTTTTT; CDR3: CASRNKESRRDEKLFF
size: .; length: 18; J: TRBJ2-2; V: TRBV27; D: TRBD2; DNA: TGTGCCAGCAGACCACCGACCGGGACTAGCGGATCCACCGGGGAGCTGTTTTTT; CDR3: CASRPPTGTSGSTGELFF
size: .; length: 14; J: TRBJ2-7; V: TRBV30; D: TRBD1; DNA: TGTGCCTGGAGGGGGGACAGGGGTAGGTACGAGCAGTACTTC; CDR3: CAWRGDRGRYEQYF
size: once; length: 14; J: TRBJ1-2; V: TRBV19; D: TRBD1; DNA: TGTGCCACCCGTTGGGACAGGGGTAACTATGGCTACACCTTC; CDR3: CATRWDRGNYGYTF
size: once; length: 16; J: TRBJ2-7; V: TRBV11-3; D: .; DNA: TGTGCCAGCAGCTTAGGCGAAGGACGTAGCTCCTACGAGCAGTACTTC; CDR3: CASSLGEGRSSYEQYF
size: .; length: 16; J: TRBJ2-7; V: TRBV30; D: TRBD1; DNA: TGTGCCTGGAGCCCTAAGACAGGGTATTACTCCTACGAGCAGTACTTC; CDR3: CAWSPKTGYYSYEQYF
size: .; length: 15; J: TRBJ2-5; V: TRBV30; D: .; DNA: TGTGCCTGGATCCCAGCTGGTGGGGGCTGGGAGACCCAGTACTTC; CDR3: CAWIPAGGGWETQYF
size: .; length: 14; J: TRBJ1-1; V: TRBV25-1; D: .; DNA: TGTGCCAGCAGGAAGACATCCATGAACACTGAAGCTTTCTTT; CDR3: CASRKTSMNTEAFF
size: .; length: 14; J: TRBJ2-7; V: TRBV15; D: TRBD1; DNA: TGTGCCACCAGCACCCCGGACAGGGGGGTAAGGCAGTACTTC; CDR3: CATSTPDRGVRQYF
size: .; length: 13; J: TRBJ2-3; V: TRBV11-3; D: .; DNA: TGTGCCAGCAGCTTTGGCCAGGGGGATACGCAGTATTTT; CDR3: CASSFGQGDTQYF
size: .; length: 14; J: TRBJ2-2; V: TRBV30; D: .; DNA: TGTGCCTGGAGTGGGACTTCAATAACCGGGGAGCTGTTTTTT; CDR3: CAWSGTSITGELFF
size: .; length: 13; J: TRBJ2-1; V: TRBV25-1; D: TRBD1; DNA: TGTGCCAGCTTTACGACAGGGTACAATGAGCAGTTCTTC; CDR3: CASFTTGYNEQFF
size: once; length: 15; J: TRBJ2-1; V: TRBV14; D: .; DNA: TGTGCCAGCAGCCCGGCGACAGGTTCCTACAATGAGCAGTTCTTC; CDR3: CASSPATGSYNEQFF